The present T cell receptor (beta chain) was sequenced within a study of blood T cells in healthy people across ages. The CDR3 has 15 residues. Germline CDR1 is DFQATT and CDR2 is SNEGSKA (reference sequence). V gave up 0 bases and J gave up 4 bases; unmatched junction bases: 7. A second roughly 6 to 12 cycle PCR used barcoded and J-beta primers. TCRdb ran MiXCR on the 5' RACE reads and lists one entry per CDR3 protein. The sample lists 850,000 to 1,000,000 distinct CDR3 sequences, around 54% seen once, with about a fifth in the top ten. The chain couples TRBV20-1 to TRBJ2-7; 9 bases match TRBD2. Sequencing used blood. The receptor's source is an older woman in good health. The CDR3 coding sequence is TGCAGTGCTAGAGAACTAGCGGGTGCCCAGTACGAGCAGTACTTC. Protein: CSARELAGAQYEQYF.